This T cell receptor (beta chain) was captured by sequencing in a study of Ad26.COV2.S vaccination and SARS-CoV-2 variants. Study-level background: Each vaccinee took Ad26.COV2.S intramuscularly, once or twice 56 days apart.

Profiled with immunoSEQ multiplex PCR; TCRdb holds only in-frame clones, not every one. This table has 300,000 to 350,000 clones, about 90% appearing once. The treatment here: 15 to 20 received Ad26.COV2.S at low or high dose, single or two shots; roughly 5 received placebo; per-sample allocation not given. Following the first vaccine or placebo injection, samples were taken on day 63. This clonotype originated in a person aged 18 to 65 who received the Ad26.COV2.S COVID-19 vaccine or a placebo. The starting material was peripheral blood, obtained in a trial of Ad26.COV2.S vaccine versus placebo.

CDR3 coding DNA: TGTGCCAGCAGCTTAGGGACTAGCGGGGGGGGTACCGGGGAGCTGTTTTTT. Amino acid sequence: CASSLGTSGGGTGELFF. The V gene is TRBV11-2, the J gene TRBJ2-2; 15 positions agree with TRBD2. The CDR3 is 17 residues long. The trim removed 1 base at V and 5 bases at J, leaving 2 bases unmatched. Germline values: CDR1 SGHAT, CDR2 FQNNGV.